This T cell receptor (beta chain) was captured by sequencing in a study of a mutant IDH1 vaccine in newly diagnosed glioma. On the study more broadly: Mean patient age was about 40 years; approximately 62% were male and approximately 40% female. Patients got radiotherapy, temozolomide, or both beforehand, and most got both.

Specified time point: week 47, end of study. Each dose of the vaccine consisted of 300 ug of mutant IDH1 20-mer peptide, with topical imiquimod. Patients came in for eight vaccinations, in weeks 1, 3, 5, 7, 11, 15, 19 and 23. Concerning this clone itself: The antigen remains unidentified.

This CDR3 has 17 residues. V shed 4 bases and J 3 bases; nucleotides not matched to a gene: 10. Germline lookup yields CDR1 SGDLS and CDR2 YYNGEE. The data were produced by immunoSEQ multiplex PCR, yet TCRdb's version contains in-frame clones alone and is incomplete. The sample holds about 60,000 clones, 83% seen once. This TCR was sampled from a woman aged 45-60 years with glioma. The chain couples TRBV9 to TRBJ1-1; 12 nucleotides match TRBD1. The sample consisted of PBMCs, taken from a glioma patient whose treatment included an IDH1 peptide vaccine. CDR3 DNA: TGTGCCAGCAGCCCAACCTGGGACAGGGGGCCCCACACTGAAGCTTTCTTT. Translating gives CASSPTWDRGPHTEAFF.